This TCR beta chain stems from a study of cytomegalovirus exposure and HLA in healthy donors. Study-wide findings and caveats: What a later analysis showed was that several of the most significant clusters appeared linked to common viral pathogens. Clonal expansion, a later analysis showed, was greater in HLA-associated TCR beta chains than in equally common others. The study put 150 to 200 TCR beta chains on its list as cytomegalovirus-associated. Associated with HLA alleles at 0.05 false discovery rate in a later analysis were 16,951 TCR beta sequences.

Germline CDR1 reads MDHEN; CDR2 reads SYDVKM. V shed 6 bases, J shed 7 bases, and the junction held 10 bases outside the gene matches. This CDR3 region has 16 residues. The primer mix had 60 Vbeta and 13 Jbeta primers. Data came from immunoSEQ multiplex PCR; TCRdb stores just in-frame clones and leaves some out. The sample lists 150,000 to 200,000 clones; about 71% were seen once. This clone was observed once. The antigen remains unidentified. The TCR was taken from a woman between 40 and 55 years old in good health and CMV-seropositive. Input material: PBMCs. V is TRBV28 and J is TRBJ2-1; 12 nucleotides match TRBD1. This CDR3 is CASRGTGGANLNEQFF. Written as DNA, the CDR3 is TGTGCCAGCAGGGGGACAGGGGGCGCGAATCTGAATGAGCAGTTCTTC.